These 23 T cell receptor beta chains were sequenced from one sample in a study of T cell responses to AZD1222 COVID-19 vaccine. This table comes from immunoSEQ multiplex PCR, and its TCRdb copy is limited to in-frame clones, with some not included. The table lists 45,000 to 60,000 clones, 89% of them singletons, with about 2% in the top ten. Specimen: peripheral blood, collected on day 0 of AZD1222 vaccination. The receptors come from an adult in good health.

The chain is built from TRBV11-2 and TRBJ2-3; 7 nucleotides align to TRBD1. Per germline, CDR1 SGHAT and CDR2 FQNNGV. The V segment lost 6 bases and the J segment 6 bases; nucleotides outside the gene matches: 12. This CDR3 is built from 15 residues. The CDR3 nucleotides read TGTGCCAGCAGGAGGGGGCGGCGATACGGCGATACGCAGTATTTT. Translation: CASRRGRRYGDTQYF.

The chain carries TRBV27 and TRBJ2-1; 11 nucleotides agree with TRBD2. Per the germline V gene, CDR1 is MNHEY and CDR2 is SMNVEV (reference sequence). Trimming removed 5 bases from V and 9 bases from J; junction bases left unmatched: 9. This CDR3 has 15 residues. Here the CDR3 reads CASSPTGTSGGEQFF. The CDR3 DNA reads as TGTGCCAGCAGTCCGACCGGGACTAGCGGAGGTGAGCAGTTCTTC.

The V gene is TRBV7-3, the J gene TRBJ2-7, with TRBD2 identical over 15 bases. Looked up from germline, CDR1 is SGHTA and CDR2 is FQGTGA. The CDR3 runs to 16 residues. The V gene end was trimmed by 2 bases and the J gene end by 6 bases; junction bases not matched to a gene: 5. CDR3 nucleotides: TGTGCCAGCAGCTTATCAGCGGGACTAGCGGGAGGCGAGCAGTACTTC. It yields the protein CASSLSAGLAGGEQYF.

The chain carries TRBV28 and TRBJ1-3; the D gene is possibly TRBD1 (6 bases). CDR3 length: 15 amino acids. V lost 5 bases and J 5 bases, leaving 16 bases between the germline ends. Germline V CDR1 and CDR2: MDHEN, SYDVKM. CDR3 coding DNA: TGTGCCAGCAGTAGTCCAGGGGCGAAGCGAAACACCATATATTTT. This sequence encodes CASSSPGAKRNTIYF.

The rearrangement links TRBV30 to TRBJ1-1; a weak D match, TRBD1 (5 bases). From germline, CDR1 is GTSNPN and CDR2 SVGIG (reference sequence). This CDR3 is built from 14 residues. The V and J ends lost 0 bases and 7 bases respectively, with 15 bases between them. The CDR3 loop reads CAWSVPPGGFEAFF. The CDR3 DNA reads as TGTGCCTGGAGTGTACCCCCGGGGGGGTTTGAAGCTTTCTTT.

CDR3 bases: TGTGCCAGCAGCTTTTCCACAGATACGCAGTATTTT. Translated, it gives CASSFSTDTQYF. This chain connects TRBV3-1 (or the pseudogene TRBV3-2) to TRBJ2-3; D remains unclear. V gave up 5 bases and J gave up 2 bases, with 5 bases separating them. The CDR3 runs 12 residues. Germline V gene lookup returns CDR1 LGHDT and CDR2 YNNKEL (reference sequence).

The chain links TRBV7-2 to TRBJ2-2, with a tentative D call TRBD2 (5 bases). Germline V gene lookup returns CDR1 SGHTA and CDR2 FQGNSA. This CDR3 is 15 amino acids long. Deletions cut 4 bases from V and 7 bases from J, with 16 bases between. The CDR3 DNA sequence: TGTGCCAGCAGCTGGACTGCTGGGGTCTACGGGGAGCTGTTTTTT. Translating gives CASSWTAGVYGELFF.

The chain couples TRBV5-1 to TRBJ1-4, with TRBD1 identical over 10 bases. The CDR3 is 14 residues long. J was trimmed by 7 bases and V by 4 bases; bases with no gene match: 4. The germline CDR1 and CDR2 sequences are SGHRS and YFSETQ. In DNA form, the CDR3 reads TGCGCCAGCAGCATCGGGACAGGGGCTGAAAAACTGTTTTTT. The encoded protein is CASSIGTGAEKLFF.

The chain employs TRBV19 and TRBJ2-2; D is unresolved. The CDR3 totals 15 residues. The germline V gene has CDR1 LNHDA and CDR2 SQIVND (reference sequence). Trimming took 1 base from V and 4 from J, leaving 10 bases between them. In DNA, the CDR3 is TGTGCCAGTAGTATAGGCGGAACCCGCACCGGGGAGCTGTTTTTT. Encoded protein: CASSIGGTRTGELFF.

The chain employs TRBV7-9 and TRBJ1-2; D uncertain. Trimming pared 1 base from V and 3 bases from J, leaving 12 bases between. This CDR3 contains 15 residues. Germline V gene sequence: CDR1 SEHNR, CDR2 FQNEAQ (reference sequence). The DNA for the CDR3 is TGTGCCAGCAGCTTAGGGTCCCTTGGGGACTATGGCTACACCTTC. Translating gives CASSLGSLGDYGYTF.

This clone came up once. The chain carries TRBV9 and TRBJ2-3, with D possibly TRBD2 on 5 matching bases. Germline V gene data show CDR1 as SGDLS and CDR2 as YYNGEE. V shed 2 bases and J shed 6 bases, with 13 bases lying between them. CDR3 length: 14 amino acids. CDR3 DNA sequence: TGTGCCAGCAGCGTCTTACCGACGGGGGATACGCAGTATTTT. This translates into CASSVLPTGDTQYF.

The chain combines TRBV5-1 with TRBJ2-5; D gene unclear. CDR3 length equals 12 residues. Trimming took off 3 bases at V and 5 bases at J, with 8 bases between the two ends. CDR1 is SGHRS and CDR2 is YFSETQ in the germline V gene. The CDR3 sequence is CASSSSFETQYF. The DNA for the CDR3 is TGCGCCAGCAGCTCCTCGTTCGAGACCCAGTACTTC.

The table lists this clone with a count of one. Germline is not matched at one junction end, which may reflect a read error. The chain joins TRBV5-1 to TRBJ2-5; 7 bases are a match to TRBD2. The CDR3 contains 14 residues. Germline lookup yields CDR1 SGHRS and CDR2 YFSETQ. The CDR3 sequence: CASTLGGFQETQYF. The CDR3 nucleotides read TGCGCCAGCACCTTGGGGGGGTTCCAAGAGACCCAGTACTTC.

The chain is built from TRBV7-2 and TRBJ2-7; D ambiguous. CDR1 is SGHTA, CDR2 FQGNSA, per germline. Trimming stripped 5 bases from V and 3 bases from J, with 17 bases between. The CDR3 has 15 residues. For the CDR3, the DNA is TGTGCCAGCAGCCGCGTTCTGGGTTTCAGCTACGAGCAGTACTTC. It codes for CASSRVLGFSYEQYF.

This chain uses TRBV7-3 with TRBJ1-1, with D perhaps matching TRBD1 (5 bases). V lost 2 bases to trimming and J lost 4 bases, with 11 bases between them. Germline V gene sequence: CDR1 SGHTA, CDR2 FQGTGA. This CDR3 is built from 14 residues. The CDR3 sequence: CASSLLAGSTEAFF. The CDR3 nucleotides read TGTGCCAGCAGCTTACTGGCAGGGAGCACTGAAGCTTTCTTT.

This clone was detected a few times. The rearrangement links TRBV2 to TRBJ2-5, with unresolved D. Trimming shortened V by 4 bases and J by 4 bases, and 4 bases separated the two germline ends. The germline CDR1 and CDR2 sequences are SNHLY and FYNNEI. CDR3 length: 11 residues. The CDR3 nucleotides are TGTGCCAGCAGTGGGGGAGAGACCCAGTACTTC. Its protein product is CASSGGETQYF.

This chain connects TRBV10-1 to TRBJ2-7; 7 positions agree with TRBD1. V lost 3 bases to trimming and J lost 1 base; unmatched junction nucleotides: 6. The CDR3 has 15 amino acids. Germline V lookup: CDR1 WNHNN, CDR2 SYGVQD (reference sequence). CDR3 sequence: CASSDRGSGSYEQYF. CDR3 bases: TGCGCCAGCAGTGACAGGGGGAGCGGATCCTACGAGCAGTACTTC.

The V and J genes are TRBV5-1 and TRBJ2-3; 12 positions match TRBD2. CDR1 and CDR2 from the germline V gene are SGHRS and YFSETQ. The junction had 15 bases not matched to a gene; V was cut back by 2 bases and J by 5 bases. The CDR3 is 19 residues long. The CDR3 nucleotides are TGCGCCAGCAGCTTAGAGACTACGCGACTAGCGGGAGTTGGAGATACGCAGTATTTT. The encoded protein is CASSLETTRLAGVGDTQYF.

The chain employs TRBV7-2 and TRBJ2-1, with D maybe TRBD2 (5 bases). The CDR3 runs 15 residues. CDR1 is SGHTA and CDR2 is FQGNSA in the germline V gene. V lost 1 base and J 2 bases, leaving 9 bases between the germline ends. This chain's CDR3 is CASSLVPAAYNEQFF. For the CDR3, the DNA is TGTGCCAGCAGCTTAGTTCCAGCGGCCTACAATGAGCAGTTCTTC.

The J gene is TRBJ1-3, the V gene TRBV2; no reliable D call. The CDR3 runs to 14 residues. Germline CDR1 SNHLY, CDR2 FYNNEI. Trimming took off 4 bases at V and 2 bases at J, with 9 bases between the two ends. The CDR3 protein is CASSAINPGNTIYF. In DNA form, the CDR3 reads TGTGCCAGCAGTGCGATAAACCCTGGAAACACCATATATTTT.

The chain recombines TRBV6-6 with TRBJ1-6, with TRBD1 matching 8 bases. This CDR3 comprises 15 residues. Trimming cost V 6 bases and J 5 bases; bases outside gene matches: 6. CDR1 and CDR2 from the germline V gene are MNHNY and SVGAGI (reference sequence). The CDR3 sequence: CASRDATGDNSPLHF. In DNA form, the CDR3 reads TGTGCCAGCAGAGACGCGACAGGGGATAATTCACCCCTCCACTTT.

CDR3 protein: CASHSIDSDYGYTF. The CDR3 nucleotides are TGTGCCAGCCACTCCATCGACAGCGACTATGGCTACACCTTC. The chain employs TRBV6-5 and TRBJ1-2; a possible D gene is TRBD1 (5 bases). This CDR3 contains 14 residues. Looked up from germline, CDR1 is MNHEY and CDR2 is SVGAGI. Trimming cost V 8 bases and J 3 bases, with 16 bases left between them.

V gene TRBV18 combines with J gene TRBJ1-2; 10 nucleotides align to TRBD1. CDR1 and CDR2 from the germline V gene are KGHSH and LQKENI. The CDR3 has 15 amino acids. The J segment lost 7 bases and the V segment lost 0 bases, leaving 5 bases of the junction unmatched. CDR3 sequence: CASSPPSGTGVGYTF. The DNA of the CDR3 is TGTGCCAGCTCACCACCGAGCGGGACAGGGGTTGGCTACACCTTC.